A selection of T cell receptor beta chains follows, all from one sample in a study of blood T cell repertoires in COVID-19. Using immunoSEQ multiplex PCR, the repertoire was profiled, and TCRdb retains in-frame clones only, with some absent. The data show 90,000 to 100,000 clones, with about 88% seen just once and over 1.5% held by the top ten. The sample consisted of peripheral blood. The receptors stem from a man older than 75 with acute or convalescent COVID-19. Both conserved end residues are part of each CDR3. A D gene is named only where the DNA matches it firmly. Clone size is not always given. Where it is, it says once, few, many or a class for expanded clones.

TRBD1	.	TRBV7-2	TRBJ2-1	17	CASSLEALGQGANEQFF	TGTGCCAGCAGCTTAGAGGCTCTGGGACAGGGGGCGAATGAGCAGTTCTTC
.	.	TRBV14	TRBJ2-3	17	CASSQVRGLADTDTQYF	TGTGCCAGCAGCCAAGTCAGGGGCCTAGCGGACACAGATACGCAGTATTTT
.	few	TRBV6-1	TRBJ2-5	15	CASSEGSVGQRTQYF	TGTGCCAGCAGTGAAGGGTCCGTGGGCCAAAGAACCCAGTACTTC
.	.	TRBV19	TRBJ1-3	16	CASSILMTDSGNTIYF	TGTGCCAGTAGTATCCTCATGACAGATTCCGGAAACACCATATATTTT
TRBD1	.	TRBV6-4	TRBJ1-2	17	CASSDSGQGPSNYGYTF	TGTGCCAGCAGTGACTCAGGACAGGGCCCGTCTAACTATGGCTACACCTTC
TRBD1	.	TRBV5-1	TRBJ2-1	14	CASRDSISYNEQFF	TGCGCCAGCCGGGACAGTATCTCCTACAATGAGCAGTTCTTC
.	.	TRBV4-3	TRBJ2-2	16	CASSPHTGLVTGELFF	TGCGCCAGCAGCCCTCATACAGGGTTGGTCACCGGGGAGCTGTTTTTT
TRBD1	.	TRBV5-3	TRBJ1-2	16	CARSEQGALGIVSYTF	TGTGCCAGAAGCGAACAGGGGGCGCTCGGTATTGTTAGCTACACCTTC
.	.	TRBV2	TRBJ2-1	13	CASSVGGLNEQFF	TGTGCCAGCAGTGTAGGCGGACTCAATGAGCAGTTCTTC
.	few	TRBV21-1	TRBJ2-7	14	CASSNGTPYVPEYF	TGTGCCAGCAGCAACGGGACTCCCTACGTCCCTGAGTACTTC
TRBD2	.	TRBV20-1	TRBJ2-5	13	CSASGLAGETQYF	TGCAGTGCTAGTGGCCTAGCGGGGGAGACCCAGTACTTC
.	few	TRBV6-5	TRBJ2-7	13	CASTRGPSYEQYF	TGTGCCAGCACCAGAGGCCCATCCTACGAGCAGTACTTC
TRBD1	.	TRBV19	TRBJ1-1	15	CASIGTANPNTEAFF	TGTGCCAGTATTGGGACAGCAAATCCAAACACTGAAGCTTTCTTT
TRBD2	.	TRBV6-5	TRBJ2-5	15	CASSYRTSGSETQYF	TGTGCCAGCAGTTACCGGACTAGCGGGAGTGAGACCCAGTACTTC
.	.	TRBV4-3	TRBJ2-1	16	CASSQALSQGANEQFF	TGCGCCAGCAGCCAAGCTCTTTCGCAGGGCGCGAATGAGCAGTTCTTC
TRBD2	.	TRBV19	TRBJ2-2	16	CASNPDSAGGTGELFF	TGTGCCAGTAATCCCGACTCGGCGGGAGGGACCGGGGAGCTGTTTTTT
.	.	TRBV6-1	TRBJ1-4	14	CASSDPQYNEKLFF	TGTGCCAGCAGTGATCCACAGTATAATGAAAAACTGTTTTTT
TRBD1	.	TRBV27	TRBJ1-2	13	CASSVRGRNGYTF	TGTGCCAGCAGTGTCAGGGGGCGCAATGGCTACACCTTC
TRBD2	once	TRBV24-1	TRBJ2-3	17	CATSDPSGRAFFDTQYF	TGTGCCACCAGTGACCCTAGCGGGAGGGCCTTTTTTGATACGCAGTATTTT
TRBD2	once	TRBV5-1	TRBJ2-1	13	CASSTGTSNEQFF	TGCGCCAGCAGCACAGGGACTAGTAATGAGCAGTTCTTC
.	.	TRBV7-2	TRBJ2-2	15	CASSQGGGDTGELFF	TGTGCCAGCAGCCAAGGGGGTGGCGACACCGGGGAGCTGTTTTTT
.	.	TRBV5-6	TRBJ2-3	14	CASSFLLGADTQYF	TGTGCCAGCAGCTTTCTACTAGGCGCAGATACGCAGTATTTT
TRBD2	.	TRBV6-5	TRBJ2-1	14	CASSSSGAYNEQFF	TGTGCCAGCAGTTCTAGCGGCGCCTACAATGAGCAGTTCTTC
TRBD2	.	TRBV6-6	TRBJ2-1	20	CASSPLPRLHLAGARNEQFF	TGTGCCAGCAGTCCGCTACCCCGTCTCCATCTAGCGGGAGCTAGGAATGAGCAGTTCTTC